The clone carrying this TCR beta chain was found once. No antigen is known for it. These data come from a study of pediatric ulcerative colitis. Points from the study as a whole: Two rectal CDR3 clonotypes occurred in all ulcerative colitis patients.

Only in-frame clones appear in the TCRdb table, and some are missing; sequencing was by immunoSEQ multiplex PCR. The table includes about 32,000 clones, around 82% detected once. Trimming pared 0 bases from V and 3 bases from J, leaving 24 bases between. CDR1 and CDR2 from the germline V gene are SGHNT and YYREEE (reference sequence). CDR3 size: 20 residues. At colonoscopy, a blood sample was also collected. This chain uses TRBV5-4 with TRBJ1-4; D possibly corresponds to TRBD1 (5 bases). The sample comprised blood. The sequence derives from a boy aged 5-17 years with severe ulcerative colitis. CDR3 amino acids: CASSLDGGVFIRGANEKLFF. CDR3 nucleotide sequence: TGTGCCAGCAGCTTGGACGGGGGTGTCTTCATACGGGGAGCTAATGAAAAACTGTTTTTT.